This T cell receptor beta chain was recovered during a study of blood T cell repertoires in COVID-19 (dated by TCRdb to the early 2020s). For the study in its entirety: Samples covering the acute and convalescent phases of COVID-19 were provided by collaborators in the United States, Italy and Spain. Samples were obtained from the ongoing ImmuneRACE study (first 160 participants) and from 950 to 1,500 subjects provided by 6 global collaborators. A freely available public database, intended as a resource for researchers studying the immune response to SARS-CoV-2, is where the repertoires were released. A de-identified subject ID, COVID-19 status, age in years and sex were almost always included in the sample metadata. The prospective study material was composed of cDNA or gDNA derived from T cells, B-cell-depleted T cells, or PBMCs. Where available, HLA class I and class II types were taken from metadata supplied by the sample provider and were not determined by assay-based typing. The dataset comprised deeply sampled blood TCRbeta repertoires from subjects exposed to, actively infected with, or recovered from COVID-19.

CDR1 and CDR2 are drawn from the germline V gene (reference sequence): SEHNR, FQNEAQ. The CDR3 covers 12 residues, taking in both the cysteine and the phenylalanine. Kept here is only the CDR3 DNA, which spans 36 bases and is read in frame from base 1. V drops 3 bases and J drops 3 bases, leaving 6 bases in between. What the study reported, not specific to this receptor: Clinical and demographic metadata were provided uncurated, with the amount varying by source and participant.

The collaborating institutions used their own protocols to collect whole blood in K2EDTA tubes. For TCRbeta analysis, collaborators shipped samples in one of three forms: frozen whole blood, isolated PBMCs, or DNA extracted from either of those sample types. This clone was recorded a few times. What antigen it recognizes has not been identified. The sample holds no much larger clone one base away, and base qualities are not on file. TCRbeta CDR3 regions were amplified from genomic DNA by means of the immunoSEQ Assay, a bias-controlled multiplex PCR. The published analysis was carried out like this. The number of nucleated cells in each sample was estimated from the amplification of reference gene primers within the assay. To quantify the absolute abundance of each unique TCRbeta CDR3 rearrangement, sequence reads were collapsed and filtered. For each sample, productive Simpson clonality was calculated as the square root of Simpson's diversity index over productive rearrangements. In its TCRdb copy, this immuneACCESS table keeps in-frame sequences only and misses some clones. Where compared with another copy, unresolved V genes explain less than half of these, and the others have no known cause. V and J calls and clone size come straight from that table; D and trimming were deduced from the DNA. The sample data list tens of thousands of clones, and just under 85% of these were observed just once. Roughly 3.2% of the sample comes from the top ten.

This TCR was sampled from a middle-aged man with acute or convalescent COVID-19. The sample taken for sequencing was peripheral blood. The chain links TRBV7-9 with TRBJ2-7; no D gene call is confident. The bases are TGTGCCAGCAGCTTCCAGGACTACGAGCAGTACTTC. This yields the protein CASSFQDYEQYF.